The following is a T cell receptor (beta chain) sequence with its context. This record belongs to a study of blood T cell repertoires in COVID-19. The wider study: The United States, Italy and Spain provided the acute and convalescent COVID-19 samples. T cells, B-cell-depleted T cells, or PBMCs supplied cDNA or gDNA.

Original processing notes: Reference gene primer amplification yielded estimated nucleated cell counts. Profiled with immunoSEQ multiplex PCR; TCRdb holds only in-frame clones, not every one. V and J calls and clone size come straight from that table; D and trimming were deduced from the DNA. Among about 200,000 clones, approximately 84% were seen once, and the ten largest hold less than 4.5%. Trimming took 3 bases from V and 1 from J; bases not matched to a gene: 7. Germline values: CDR1 SGHTA, CDR2 FQGNSA. The CDR3 covers 16 residues. Sequencing was done on a sample of peripheral blood. This chain links TRBV7-2 with TRBJ2-5; TRBD1 matches at 8 bases. The clonotype was recovered from a man aged 45-65 years with acute or convalescent COVID-19. The DNA for the CDR3 is TGTGCCAGCAGCTTTTGGCAGGGGGCCCGCCAAGAGACCCAGTACTTC. Translating gives CASSFWQGARQETQYF.